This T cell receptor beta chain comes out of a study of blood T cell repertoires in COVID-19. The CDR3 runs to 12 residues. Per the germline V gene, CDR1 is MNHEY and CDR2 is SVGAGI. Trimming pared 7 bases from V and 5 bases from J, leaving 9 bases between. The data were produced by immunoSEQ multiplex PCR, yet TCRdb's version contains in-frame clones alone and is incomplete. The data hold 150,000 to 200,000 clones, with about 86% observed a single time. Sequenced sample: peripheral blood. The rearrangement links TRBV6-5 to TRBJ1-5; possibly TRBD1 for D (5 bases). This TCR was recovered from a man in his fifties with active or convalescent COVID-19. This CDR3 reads CASNRRDQPQHF. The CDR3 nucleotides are TGTGCCAGCAACAGGAGAGATCAGCCCCAGCATTTT.